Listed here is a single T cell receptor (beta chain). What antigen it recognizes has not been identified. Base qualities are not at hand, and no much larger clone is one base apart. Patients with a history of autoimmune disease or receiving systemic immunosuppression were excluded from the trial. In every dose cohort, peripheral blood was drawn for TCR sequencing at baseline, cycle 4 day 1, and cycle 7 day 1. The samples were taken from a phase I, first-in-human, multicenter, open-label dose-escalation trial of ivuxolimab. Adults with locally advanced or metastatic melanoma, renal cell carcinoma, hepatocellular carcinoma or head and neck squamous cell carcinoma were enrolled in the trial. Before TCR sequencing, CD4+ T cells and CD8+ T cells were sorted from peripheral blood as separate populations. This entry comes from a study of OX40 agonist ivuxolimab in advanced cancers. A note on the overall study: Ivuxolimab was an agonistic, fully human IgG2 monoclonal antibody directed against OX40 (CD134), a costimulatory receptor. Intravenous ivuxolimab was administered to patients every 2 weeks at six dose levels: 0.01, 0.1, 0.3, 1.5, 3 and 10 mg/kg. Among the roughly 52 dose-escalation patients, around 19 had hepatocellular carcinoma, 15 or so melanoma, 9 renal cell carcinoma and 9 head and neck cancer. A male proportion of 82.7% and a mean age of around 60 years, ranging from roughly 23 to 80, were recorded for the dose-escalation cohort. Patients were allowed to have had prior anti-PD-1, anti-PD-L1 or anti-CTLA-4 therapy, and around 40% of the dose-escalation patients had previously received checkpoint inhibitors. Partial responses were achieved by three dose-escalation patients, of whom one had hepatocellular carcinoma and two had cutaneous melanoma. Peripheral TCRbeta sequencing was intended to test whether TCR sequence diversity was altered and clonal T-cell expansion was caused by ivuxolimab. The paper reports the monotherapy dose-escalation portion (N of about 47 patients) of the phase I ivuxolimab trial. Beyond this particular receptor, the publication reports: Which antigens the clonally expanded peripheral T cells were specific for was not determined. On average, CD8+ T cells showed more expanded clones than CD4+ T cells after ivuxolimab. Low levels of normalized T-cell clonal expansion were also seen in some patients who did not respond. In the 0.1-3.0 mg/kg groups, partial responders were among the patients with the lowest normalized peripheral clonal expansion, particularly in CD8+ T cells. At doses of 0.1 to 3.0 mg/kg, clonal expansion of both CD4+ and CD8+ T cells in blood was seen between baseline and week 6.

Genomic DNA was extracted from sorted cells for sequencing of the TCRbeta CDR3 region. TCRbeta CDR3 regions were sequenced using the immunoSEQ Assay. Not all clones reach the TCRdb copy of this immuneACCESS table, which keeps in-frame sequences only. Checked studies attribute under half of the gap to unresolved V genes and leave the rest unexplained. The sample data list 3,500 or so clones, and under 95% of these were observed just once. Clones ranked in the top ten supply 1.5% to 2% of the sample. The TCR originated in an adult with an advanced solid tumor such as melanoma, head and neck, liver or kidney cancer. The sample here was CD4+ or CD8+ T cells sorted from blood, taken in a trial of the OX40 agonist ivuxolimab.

This receptor has the CDR3 CASSSGLATETQYF. The bases are TGTGCCAGCAGCTCCGGACTAGCAACGGAGACCCAGTACTTC. The rearranged segments are TRBV13 and TRBJ2-5; 8 middle bases align to TRBD2. From cysteine to phenylalanine, the CDR3 is 14 amino acids long. Of the read, only the CDR3 DNA is kept; its 42 bases are in frame from base 1. The germline V gene (reference sequence) specifies PRHDT as CDR1 and FYEKMQ as CDR2. Trimmed from V: 4 bases; trimmed from J: 5 bases; junction bases lacking a gene match: 6.